This note documents a single T cell receptor beta chain sequence. As yet, its antigen is unknown. This specimen comes from a study of type 1 regulatory T cells. About the study: This in vitro CD4 product, T-allo10, is enriched for Tr1 cells and alloantigen-specific. Overall study findings and caveats: Compared with non-type 1 regulatory T cells, type 1 regulatory T cells showed a more restricted TCR repertoire.

Germline V lookup: CDR1 ENHRY, CDR2 SYGVKD. The CDR3 has 14 residues. MiXCR was run by TCRdb on the reads, yielding one entry per CDR3 protein. The sample records 60,000 to 70,000 distinct CDR3 sequences, just under 50% being singletons. The J gene is TRBJ1-2, the V gene TRBV10-3; 7 bases are a match to TRBD1. The TCR originated in a human donor in good health. Input material: cultured non-Tr1 T cells, either the whole culture or a sorted T cell fraction (not recorded which). As DNA, the CDR3 is TGTGTCGCAGATAGGACAGGCACGAACTATGGCTACACCTTC. This translates into CVADRTGTNYGYTF.